This T cell receptor beta chain was recovered during a study of blood T cell repertoires in COVID-19. Study overall: Spain, Italy and the United States supplied samples that represented acute and convalescent COVID-19. PBMCs, B-cell-depleted T cells, or T cells were the source of the cDNA or gDNA that made up the material.

V was clipped by 6 bases and J by 5 bases; unmatched bases: 3. Looked up from germline, CDR1 is SQVTM and CDR2 is ANQGSEA. The CDR3 runs 11 residues. The count of this clone is one. Per the original methods: Amplified reference gene primers provided the basis for estimating nucleated cell counts. Only in-frame clones appear in the TCRdb table, and some are missing; sequencing was by immunoSEQ multiplex PCR. The D gene and trimming were derived from the DNA, and the V and J assignments and clone size from that table. The sample holds 250,000 to 350,000 clones, about nine tenths seen once. What was sequenced was peripheral blood. The sequence was collected from a man between 18 and 29 years old with active or convalescent COVID-19. This sequence joins TRBV29-1 and TRBJ1-1; 7 bases are shared with TRBD1. CDR3 DNA: TGCAGCGTCAAGACAGGGACTGAAGCTTTCTTT. Translation gives CSVKTGTEAFF.